The 18 T cell receptor beta chains given below trace back to one sample, sequenced in a study of T cell changes during pregnancy in multiple sclerosis. The protocol was immunoSEQ multiplex PCR, while the TCRdb copy is restricted to in-frame clones and leaves out a portion. The repertoire has 57,000 or so clones, more than 85% of them found once; the top ten carry about 3.7%. The source was peripheral blood, collected after pregnancy. The receptors come from a female donor in good health, enrolled as a control in a pregnancy study.

This chain connects TRBV27 to TRBJ1-4, with 9 bases fitting TRBD1. This CDR3 contains 14 residues. Trimming at V came to 8 bases and at J to 3 bases, leaving 4 bases not matched to a gene. Germline CDR1 and CDR2: MNHEY and SMNVEV (reference sequence). DNA for the CDR3: TGTGCCAGCCGGAGACAGGGGGCTAATGAAAAACTGTTTTTT. Its translation is CASRRQGANEKLFF.

V usage is TRBV28 and J usage is TRBJ1-1; possible D gene TRBD1, 6 bases. There are 12 residues in the CDR3. V lost 11 bases, J lost 1 base, and 11 bases lay in between. Germline V gene data show CDR1 as MDHEN and CDR2 as SYDVKM. CDR3 coding DNA: TGTGCCGCCAAAGGGGGGAACACTGAAGCTTTCTTT. This gives the protein CAAKGGNTEAFF.

This clone was seen a handful of times. The CDR3: CASSFRVTGQRTEAFF. As DNA, the CDR3 is TGTGCCAGCAGTTTCCGAGTGACAGGGCAACGCACTGAAGCTTTCTTT. The rearrangement uses TRBV2 and TRBJ1-1; 7 nucleotides line up with TRBD1. Looked up from germline, CDR1 is SNHLY and CDR2 is FYNNEI. CDR3 size: 16 residues. V lost 5 bases, J lost 4 bases, and 13 bases stayed unmatched. Full variable domain (rest looked up from reference TRBV2 and TRBJ1-1): EPEVTQTPSHQVTQMGQEVILRCVPISNHLYFYWYRQILGQKVEFLVSFYNNEISEKSEIFDDQFSVERPDGSNFTLKIRSTKLEDSAMYFCASSFRVTGQRTEAFFGQGTRLTVV.

The J gene is TRBJ1-5, the V gene TRBV15; D is unclear. Germline V lookup: CDR1 LNHNV, CDR2 YYDKDF (reference sequence). This CDR3 has 13 residues. V lost 5 bases and J 0 bases, leaving 5 bases between the germline ends. The CDR3 protein is CATSPYSNQPQHF. The CDR3 nucleotides read TGTGCCACCAGCCCGTATAGCAATCAGCCCCAGCATTTT.

J is TRBJ2-5 and V is TRBV27; 7 bases are a match to TRBD1. CDR1 MNHEY and CDR2 SMNVEV come from the germline V gene (reference sequence). There are 15 residues in the CDR3. V lost 6 bases, J lost 5 bases, and 12 bases stayed unmatched. The CDR3 DNA reads TGTGCCAGCAGCCCCGACAGGGCGACGTGGGAGACCCAGTACTTC. This codes for CASSPDRATWETQYF.

The chain links TRBV9 to TRBJ1-5; D gene uncertain. Looked up from germline, CDR1 is SGDLS and CDR2 is YYNGEE. Trimming left V 0 bases short and J 0 bases short, with 4 bases between. This CDR3 spans 14 amino acids. CDR3 DNA sequence: TGTGCCAGCAGCGTAGACGGTAGCAATCAGCCCCAGCATTTT. Translation gives CASSVDGSNQPQHF.

The rearrangement uses TRBV7-9 and TRBJ2-7, with D possibly TRBD1 on 5 matching bases. Trimming removed 1 base from V and 5 bases from J, with 15 bases in between. The CDR3 has 15 amino acids. Germline lookup yields CDR1 SEHNR and CDR2 FQNEAQ (reference sequence). This CDR3 reads CASSLESQGHHEQYF. As DNA, the CDR3 is TGTGCCAGCAGCTTAGAATCCCAGGGTCACCACGAGCAGTACTTC. Full variable domain (rest looked up from reference TRBV7-9 and TRBJ2-7): DTGVSQNPRHKITKRGQNVTFRCDPISEHNRLYWYRQTLGQGPEFLTYFQNEAQLEKSRLLSDRFSAERPKGSFSTLEIQRTEQGDSAMYLCASSLESQGHHEQYFGPGTRLTVT.

The V gene is TRBV4-3, the J gene TRBJ2-5, with a weak D call TRBD2 (7 bases). Between the trimmed V and J ends, which lost 1 base and 4 bases, there was a span of 16 bases. The CDR3 totals 16 residues. Germline V lookup: CDR1 LGHNA, CDR2 YSLEER. CDR3 amino acids: CASSQVWGGRGETQYF. The CDR3 DNA sequence: TGCGCCAGCAGCCAAGTCTGGGGGGGGCGCGGAGAGACCCAGTACTTC.

This chain connects TRBV27 to TRBJ1-1; 7 bases agree with TRBD1. The CDR3 runs to 15 residues. With V trimmed by 4 bases and J by 1 base, 6 bases remained unmatched. Germline V gives CDR1 MNHEY, CDR2 SMNVEV (reference sequence). DNA of the CDR3: TGTGCCAGCAGTTCGCCGGGACAGAGGAACACTGAAGCTTTCTTT. This gives the protein CASSSPGQRNTEAFF.

This clone has only one observation. CDR3 DNA: TGTGCCAGCAGCGTAGCGGTTGGAGGGAGAGCCACCGGGGAGCTGTTTTTT. Translated: CASSVAVGGRATGELFF. The chain uses TRBV9 and TRBJ2-2; possible D gene TRBD2, 6 bases. CDR3 size: 17 residues. Germline CDR1 is SGDLS and CDR2 is YYNGEE. V lost 0 bases and J 4 bases, leaving 16 bases between the germline ends.

The chain combines TRBV12-5 with TRBJ2-7; 8 bases agree with TRBD1. The CDR3 runs 15 residues. The J segment lost 2 bases and the V segment lost 3 bases, leaving 6 bases of the junction unmatched. Germline lookup yields CDR1 LGHNT and CDR2 FRNRAP. CDR3 nucleotides: TGTGCTAGTGGTTTAGAGGACAGGGCCCCCTACGAGCAGTACTTC. Translation gives CASGLEDRAPYEQYF. Full variable domain (rest looked up from reference TRBV12-5 and TRBJ2-7): DARVTQTPRHKVTEMGQEVTMRCQPILGHNTVFWYRQTMMQGLELLAYFRNRAPLDDSGMPKDRFSAEMPDATLATLKIQPSEPRDSAVYFCASGLEDRAPYEQYFGPGTRLTVT.

V gene TRBV11-2 combines with J gene TRBJ2-7; TRBD1 might be the D (6 bases). V was cut by 5 bases and J by 4 bases, with 12 bases left in between. CDR3 length: 13 amino acids. Germline V CDR1 and CDR2: SGHAT, FQNNGV. Here the CDR3 DNA reads TGTGCCAGCAGCCCTCGGGACATATACGAGCAGTACTTC. Residues: CASSPRDIYEQYF.

The V call is TRBV28, the J call TRBJ2-5; 9 bases align to TRBD1. Germline values: CDR1 MDHEN, CDR2 SYDVKM. This CDR3 is 14 amino acids long. After removal of 2 bases from V and 5 bases from J, the junction contained 3 bases not matched to a gene. The CDR3 DNA follows: TGTGCCAGCAGTTTAAACAGGGGGCACGAGACCCAGTACTTC. Translation gives CASSLNRGHETQYF.

This clone appeared a single time. The CDR3 sequence: CASSPQAPGGVYGYTF. Written as DNA, the CDR3 is TGTGCCAGCAGCCCACAGGCGCCAGGGGGCGTCTATGGCTACACCTTC. The rearrangement links TRBV7-2 to TRBJ1-2; the match to TRBD1 covers 8 bases. Germline V gives CDR1 SGHTA, CDR2 FQGNSA. The CDR3 consists of 16 residues. J lost 4 bases, V lost 5 bases, and 12 bases had no gene match.

The chain is built from TRBV5-6 and TRBJ2-7; D gene ambiguous. This CDR3 region has 14 residues. Looked up from germline, CDR1 is SGHDT and CDR2 is YYEEEE. V was clipped by 5 bases and J by 0 bases, with 12 bases between them. The CDR3 DNA reads as TGTGCCAGCAGGCTTGGTGGCTCCTCCTACGAGCAGTACTTC. Translated, it gives CASRLGGSSYEQYF.

The chain combines TRBV2 with TRBJ2-5, with a possible D match to TRBD2 (5 bases). CDR1 is SNHLY, CDR2 FYNNEI, per germline. V lost 6 bases and J lost 4, with 15 bases in between. This CDR3 has 14 residues. The DNA of the CDR3 is TGTGCCAGCAGGAAGGACTTTTCGGGAGAGACCCAGTACTTC. Translated, it gives CASRKDFSGETQYF. Full variable domain (missing parts from reference TRBV2 and TRBJ2-5): EPEVTQTPSHQVTQMGQEVILRCVPISNHLYFYWYRQILGQKVEFLVSFYNNEISEKSEIFDDQFSVERPDGSNFTLKIRSTKLEDSAMYFCASRKDFSGETQYFGPGTRLLVL.

The rearrangement joins TRBV6-6 to TRBJ2-7; D is uncertain. Germline loops: CDR1 MNHNY, CDR2 SVGAGI (reference sequence). The CDR3 sequence is 16 residues long. V was pared by 3 bases and J by 0 bases, with 15 bases between. CDR3 amino acids: CASSYVQTPTSYEQYF. The CDR3 nucleotides read TGTGCCAGCAGTTATGTTCAGACTCCCACCTCCTACGAGCAGTACTTC.

This clone has only a few counts. This chain links TRBV18 with TRBJ2-7, with 12 bases identical to TRBD2. The CDR3 spans 15 residues. CDR1 and CDR2 (germline): KGHSH, LQKENI. The junction had 0 bases not matched to a gene; V was cut back by 3 bases and J by 0 bases. The CDR3 DNA reads TGTGCCAGCTCACCGACTAGCGGGGGCTCCTACGAGCAGTACTTC. Amino acid sequence: CASSPTSGGSYEQYF.